Following are 3 T cell receptor beta chains from one sample sequenced in a study of cytomegalovirus exposure and HLA in healthy donors. Produced via immunoSEQ multiplex PCR; TCRdb's table is partial and in-frame only. The data hold 100,000 to 150,000 clones, with approximately 95% observed a single time. The sample was PBMCs. The receptors were sampled from a man between 18 and 35 years old in good health and CMV-seronegative.

Concerning this clone: The germline gene is not matched at one end of the junction; a read error may be the cause. J is TRBJ2-2 and V is TRBV7-7; the D gene is possibly TRBD2 (5 bases). This CDR3 region has 12 residues. In germline, CDR1 is SSHAT, CDR2 FNYEAQ (reference sequence). CDR3 bases: TGTGCTAGCAGCTCCGGGGCCGGGGAGCTGTTTTTT. It yields the protein CASSSGAGELFF.

The chain uses TRBV7-8 and TRBJ2-7, with D perhaps TRBD2 (6 bases). Trimming shortened V by 0 bases and J by 4 bases, and 16 bases separated the two germline ends. Germline V gene sequence: CDR1 SGHVS, CDR2 FQNEAQ. The CDR3 has 16 amino acids. The CDR3 loop is CASSLARASDVYEQYF. CDR3 in DNA: TGTGCCAGCAGCTTAGCGAGGGCTAGCGATGTTTACGAGCAGTACTTC. The full variable domain, with the rest looked up from reference TRBV7-8 and TRBJ2-7, is GAGVSQSPRYKVAKRGQDVALRCDPISGHVSLFWYQQALGQGPEFLTYFQNEAQLDKSGLPSDRFFAERPEGSVSTLKIQRTQQEDSAVYLCASSLARASDVYEQYFGPGTRLTVT.

The J gene is TRBJ2-7, the V gene TRBV5-6; D remains unclear. V lost 0 bases, J lost 0 bases, and 10 bases lay in between. The CDR3 extends over 15 amino acids. CDR1 and CDR2 from the germline V gene are SGHDT and YYEEEE. In DNA form, the CDR3 reads TGTGCCAGCAGCTTGGTAGCTGCCGACTCCTACGAGCAGTACTTC. It translates to CASSLVAADSYEQYF. Together with reference TRBV5-6 and TRBJ2-7, the CDR3 gives the full variable domain: DAGVTQSPTHLIKTRGQQVTLRCSPKSGHDTVSWYQQALGQGPQFIFQYYEEEERQRGNFPDRFSGHQFPNYSSELNVNALLLGDSALYLCASSLVAADSYEQYFGPGTRLTVT.